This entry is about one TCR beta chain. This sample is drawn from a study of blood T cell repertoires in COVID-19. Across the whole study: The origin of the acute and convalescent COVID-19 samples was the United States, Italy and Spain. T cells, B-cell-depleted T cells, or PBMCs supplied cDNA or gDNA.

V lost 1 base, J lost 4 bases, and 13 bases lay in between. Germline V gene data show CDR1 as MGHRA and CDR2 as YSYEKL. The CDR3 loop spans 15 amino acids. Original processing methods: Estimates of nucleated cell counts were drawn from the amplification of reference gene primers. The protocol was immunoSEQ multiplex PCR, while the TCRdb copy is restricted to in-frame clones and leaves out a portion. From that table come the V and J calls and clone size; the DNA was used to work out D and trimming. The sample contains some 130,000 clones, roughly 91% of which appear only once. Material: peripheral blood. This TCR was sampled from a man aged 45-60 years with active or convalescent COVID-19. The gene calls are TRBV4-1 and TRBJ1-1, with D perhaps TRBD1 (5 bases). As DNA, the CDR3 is TGCGCCAGCAGCCAAGTCCCGGGGGGAGGCACTGAAGCTTTCTTT. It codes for CASSQVPGGGTEAFF.